Below, 32 T cell receptor beta chains from the same sample are listed, as sequenced in a study of T cell responses to AZD1222 COVID-19 vaccine. Generated by immunoSEQ multiplex PCR, the TCRdb table keeps only in-frame clones and is missing some. Here the sample spans around 140,000 clones, about 90% being singletons. Source: peripheral blood, taken 28 days after the second AZD1222 dose. The receptors derive from an adult who received the AZD1222 COVID-19 vaccine.

The chain employs TRBV7-9 and TRBJ1-1; 8 nucleotides agree with TRBD1. With 4 bases clipped from V and 4 bases from J, the junction kept 5 bases outside the gene matches. The CDR3 extends over 14 amino acids. Germline lookup yields CDR1 SEHNR and CDR2 FQNEAQ (reference sequence). This CDR3 is CASSSNRGATEAFF. The CDR3 coding sequence is TGTGCCAGCAGCTCTAACAGGGGGGCCACTGAAGCTTTCTTT.

V is TRBV29-1 and J is TRBJ2-1; 13 bases are shared with TRBD2. The J segment lost 0 bases and the V segment lost 7 bases, leaving 0 bases of the junction unmatched. The CDR3 loop spans 14 amino acids. Germline loops: CDR1 SQVTM, CDR2 ANQGSEA. This chain's CDR3 is CSGTSGSSYNEQFF. Here the CDR3 DNA reads TGCAGCGGGACTAGCGGGAGCTCCTACAATGAGCAGTTCTTC.

This clone was seen only once. The rearrangement uses TRBV7-2 and TRBJ2-5; 7 bases are shared with TRBD1. Germline V gene sequence: CDR1 SGHTA, CDR2 FQGNSA. This CDR3 has 14 residues. Trimming cost V 0 bases and J 5 bases; bases outside gene matches: 3. The CDR3 loop is CASSLAGGAETQYF. The CDR3 bases are TGTGCCAGCAGCTTAGCAGGGGGCGCGGAGACCCAGTACTTC.

The chain carries TRBV28 and TRBJ2-1; 10 bases are shared with TRBD2. This CDR3 spans 16 amino acids. The ends lost 1 base at V and 10 bases at J; junction bases unmatched: 10. Germline V gives CDR1 MDHEN, CDR2 SYDVKM. CDR3 residues: CASSLFIAGGAKEQFF. CDR3 sequence (DNA): TGTGCCAGCAGTTTATTCATAGCGGGGGGCGCCAAGGAGCAGTTCTTC.

This clone showed up just a few times. This chain joins TRBV28 and TRBJ1-5, with 8 bases identical to TRBD1. The trim removed 3 bases at V and 7 bases at J, leaving 8 bases unmatched. The germline V gene encodes CDR1 MDHEN and CDR2 SYDVKM. The CDR3 has 15 residues. DNA of the CDR3: TGTGCCAGCAGTTTCTCCAGGGGGCGCGGGCAGCCCCAGCATTTT. Amino acid sequence: CASSFSRGRGQPQHF. The complete variable domain, with remaining parts taken from reference TRBV28 and TRBJ1-5, reads DVKVTQSSRYLVKRTGEKVFLECVQDMDHENMFWYRQDPGLGLRLIYFSYDVKMKEKGDIPEGYSVSREKKERFSLILESASTNQTSMYLCASSFSRGRGQPQHFGDGTRLSIL.

The chain is built from TRBV7-2 and TRBJ2-1; D is perhaps TRBD2 (5 bases). The CDR3 runs 13 residues. Germline V gene lookup returns CDR1 SGHTA and CDR2 FQGNSA. Trimming stripped 4 bases from V and 9 bases from J, with 13 bases between. The CDR3 DNA reads as TGTGCCAGCAGCTCCACGGGATCGGGTGAGCAGTTCTTC. Translation: CASSSTGSGEQFF.

The V and J genes are TRBV6-5 and TRBJ1-6; 11 nucleotides align to TRBD1. CDR3 size: 16 residues. The germline V gene has CDR1 MNHEY and CDR2 SVGAGI. V lost 0 bases to trimming and J lost 9 bases; unmatched junction nucleotides: 4. The CDR3 region is CASSYSDRGHRSPLHF. The CDR3, as DNA: TGTGCCAGCAGTTACTCGGACAGGGGGCATCGTTCACCCCTCCACTTT.

V gene TRBV6-5 combines with J gene TRBJ1-2, with D tentatively TRBD1 (5 bases). Germline CDR1 is MNHEY and CDR2 is SVGAGI. Trimming shortened V by 2 bases and J by 7 bases, and 11 bases separated the two germline ends. The CDR3 covers 13 residues. The CDR3 DNA sequence: TGTGCCAGCAGTTACGGTCCCCAGGGTGGCTACACCTTC. Its translation is CASSYGPQGGYTF.

This clone is a singleton in its sample. The rearrangement uses TRBV5-8 and TRBJ2-1; D gene ambiguous. Trimming pared 0 bases from V and 8 bases from J, leaving 12 bases between. Per germline, CDR1 SGHTS and CDR2 YDEGEE. The CDR3 totals 14 residues. The CDR3 DNA is TGTGCCAGCAGCTTGGTGGCCATTACGGATGAGCAGTTCTTC. Protein sequence: CASSLVAITDEQFF. The full variable domain, rest sourced from reference TRBV5-8 and TRBJ2-1, is EAGVTQSPTHLIKTRGQQATLRCSPISGHTSVYWYQQALGLGLQFLLWYDEGEERNRGNFPPRFSGRQFPNYSSELNVNALELEDSALYLCASSLVAITDEQFFGPGTRLTVL.

The chain links TRBV2 to TRBJ1-4; D is unclear. There are 10 residues in the CDR3. Germline V gene lookup returns CDR1 SNHLY and CDR2 FYNNEI. The ends were cut back, 6 bases at V and 14 bases at J, with 10 bases in the middle. As DNA, the CDR3 is TGTGCCAGCAGGGGTCAGCCCCTGTTTTTT. It is translated as CASRGQPLFF.

This clone was recorded a few times. The chain has TRBV7-2 and TRBJ2-7; D uncertain. The CDR3 has 15 amino acids. From germline, CDR1 is SGHTA and CDR2 FQGNSA. V was shortened by 1 base and J by 0 bases, with 10 bases between the two germline ends. CDR3 protein: CASSLGAGFSYEQYF. CDR3 bases: TGTGCCAGCAGCTTAGGGGCCGGATTCTCCTACGAGCAGTACTTC.

CDR3 region: CASISENEQFF. In nucleotides, the CDR3 is TGTGCCAGCATCTCTGAGAATGAGCAGTTCTTC. This chain links TRBV6-6 with TRBJ2-1, with D hard to call. The CDR3 spans 11 residues. The germline V and J ends were trimmed by 7 bases and 7 bases, with 8 bases remaining between them. Germline V gives CDR1 MNHNY, CDR2 SVGAGI (reference sequence).

A note on this clone: A junction boundary mismatches the germline segment, possibly from a read error. The chain links TRBV5-4 to TRBJ2-6; D is unclear. The germline CDR1 and CDR2 sequences are SGHNT and YYREEE (reference sequence). The CDR3 spans 15 residues. The CDR3 nucleotides are TGTGCCACCAGCTTCCGCGACTCTGGGGCCAACGTCCTGACTTTC. It translates to CATSFRDSGANVLTF.

The chain's CDR3 is CASSPIAFRDSMNTEAFF. In DNA form, the CDR3 reads TGTGCCAGCAGCCCCATCGCATTCCGGGACAGTATGAACACTGAAGCTTTCTTT. This rearrangement joins TRBV3-1 (or the pseudogene TRBV3-2) to TRBJ1-1, with 7 bases lining up with TRBD1. CDR1 is LGHDT, CDR2 YNNKEL, per germline (reference sequence). Trimming took 4 bases from V and 0 from J; bases not matched to a gene: 14. The CDR3 length is 18 residues.

The V gene is TRBV1, the J gene TRBJ1-2; the D call of TRBD1 is as the table states it, not checked on the DNA. TRBV1 is tagged as a pseudogene. This CDR3 comprises 13 residues. The CDR3 coding sequence is TGCACCAGCAGCCAGGGACAGGACTATGGCTACACCTTC. It yields the protein CTSSQGQDYGYTF.

The chain combines TRBV4-3 with TRBJ2-1, with TRBD2 matching 10 bases. Germline CDR1 reads LGHNA; CDR2 reads YSLEER. V lost 2 bases and J lost 2; bases outside the gene matches: 6. The CDR3 totals 17 residues. CDR3 coding DNA: TGCGCCAGCAGCCAAACAAGCGGGAGGGGAACCTACAATGAGCAGTTCTTC. Translated, it gives CASSQTSGRGTYNEQFF.

CDR3 bases: TGTGCCAGTAGTATAGAAGGACAGATGAACACTGAAGCTTTCTTT. Residues: CASSIEGQMNTEAFF. The chain is built from TRBV19 and TRBJ1-1, with D maybe TRBD1 (6 bases). The CDR3 totals 15 residues. The ends were cut back, 0 bases at V and 0 bases at J, with 8 bases in the middle. Germline lookup yields CDR1 LNHDA and CDR2 SQIVND (reference sequence).

V is TRBV10-3 and J is TRBJ2-3, with 7 bases that match TRBD2. In germline, CDR1 is ENHRY, CDR2 SYGVKD. After removal of 0 bases from V and 1 base from J, the junction contained 7 bases not matched to a gene. The CDR3 consists of 17 residues. The chain's CDR3 is CAISESLGTTRTDTQYF. The CDR3 DNA follows: TGTGCCATCAGTGAGTCGCTCGGGACTACCCGCACAGATACGCAGTATTTT.

This chain uses TRBV5-5 with TRBJ1-6, with 8 bases aligning to TRBD1. CDR1 and CDR2 (germline): SGHKS, YYEKEE (reference sequence). The CDR3 is 16 residues long. V lost 4 bases, J lost 10 bases, and 13 bases stayed unmatched. The CDR3 protein is CASSPGGTGRESPLHF. DNA of the CDR3: TGTGCCAGCAGCCCCGGGGGGACAGGAAGGGAATCACCCCTCCACTTT.

Notes on this clone: The same CDR3 also results from other DNA sequences found in this sample. The chain combines TRBV3-1 (or the pseudogene TRBV3-2) with TRBJ2-7; perhaps TRBD1 as D (5 bases). The V gene's germline CDR1 is LGHDT and CDR2 YNNKEL (reference sequence). The length of the CDR3 is 14 residues. The V gene lost 0 bases and the J gene lost 3 bases, with 9 bases spanning the gap. The CDR3 reads CASSQEGRSYEQYF. Here the CDR3 DNA reads TGTGCCAGCAGCCAAGAGGGGCGTAGCTACGAGCAGTACTTC.

The CDR3 spells CASSPDDSISEQYF. DNA for the CDR3: TGTGCCAGCTCACCCGACGACTCCATATCCGAGCAGTACTTC. V is TRBV18 and J is TRBJ2-7; D gene unclear. Germline V CDR1 and CDR2: KGHSH, LQKENI. Trimming left V 3 bases short and J 6 bases short, with 15 bases between. CDR3 size: 14 residues.

The chain combines TRBV6-6 with TRBJ2-1; 7 bases map to TRBD2. This CDR3 contains 16 residues. The J segment lost 10 bases and the V segment lost 6 bases, leaving 18 bases of the junction unmatched. Germline assignment: CDR1 MNHNY and CDR2 SVGAGI (reference sequence). In nucleotides, the CDR3 is TGTGCCAGCAGCCGAGGCCTGAGGGAGGGCCGGGCGGAGCAGTTCTTC. This translates into CASSRGLREGRAEQFF.

This rearrangement joins TRBV5-1 to TRBJ2-7; TRBD1 matches 7 bases. Germline CDR1 SGHRS, CDR2 YFSETQ. The V segment lost 0 bases and the J segment 2 bases; nucleotides outside the gene matches: 8. The CDR3 spans 16 residues. CDR3 loop: CASSLGWDSATYEQYF. The CDR3 DNA reads as TGCGCCAGCAGCTTGGGATGGGACAGCGCTACCTACGAGCAGTACTTC. The full variable domain, rest sourced from reference TRBV5-1 and TRBJ2-7, is KAGVTQTPRYLIKTRGQQVTLSCSPISGHRSVSWYQQTPGQGLQFLFEYFSETQRNKGNFPGRFSGRQFSNSRSEMNVSTLELGDSALYLCASSLGWDSATYEQYFGPGTRLTVT.

The chain couples TRBV19 to TRBJ2-5, with D tentatively TRBD1 (5 bases). The CDR3 is made up of 14 amino acids. Trimming cost V 1 base and J 2 bases, with 8 bases left between them. CDR1 is LNHDA and CDR2 is SQIVND in the germline V gene (reference sequence). Here the CDR3 reads CASSIAGRQETQYF. The CDR3 bases are TGTGCCAGTAGTATAGCAGGGCGGCAAGAGACCCAGTACTTC.

The genes are TRBV24-1 and TRBJ2-1; 9 nucleotides align to TRBD2. In germline, CDR1 is KGHDR, CDR2 SFDVKD. After removal of 8 bases from V and 8 bases from J, the junction contained 12 bases not matched to a gene. The CDR3 length is 15 residues. The DNA of the CDR3 is TGTGCCACCACCGAGGGGACTAGCTTTACAGATGAGCAGTTCTTC. Protein sequence: CATTEGTSFTDEQFF.

The V call is TRBV7-2, the J call TRBJ1-1; D is ambiguous. The germline CDR1 and CDR2 sequences are SGHTA and FQGNSA. CDR3 length: 13 residues. V dropped 5 bases and J dropped 13 bases, with 20 bases sitting between them. CDR3 loop: CASSQQRTQRDFF. The CDR3, as DNA: TGTGCCAGCAGCCAACAAAGAACGCAAAGGGATTTCTTT.

The rearrangement joins TRBV7-9 to TRBJ2-2, with D maybe TRBD2 (6 bases). The CDR3 totals 15 residues. Germline V gives CDR1 SEHNR, CDR2 FQNEAQ (reference sequence). Trimming took 5 bases from V and 3 from J, leaving 13 bases between them. The CDR3 here is CASSRDSWDTGELFF. The CDR3 DNA follows: TGTGCCAGCAGCCGGGACTCATGGGACACCGGGGAGCTGTTTTTT. Complete variable domain (other parts from reference TRBV7-9 and TRBJ2-2): DTGVSQNPRHKITKRGQNVTFRCDPISEHNRLYWYRQTLGQGPEFLTYFQNEAQLEKSRLLSDRFSAERPKGSFSTLEIQRTEQGDSAMYLCASSRDSWDTGELFFGEGSRLTVL.

DNA for the CDR3: TGTGCCAGCAGCCAAGAGGAAAGCACCGGGGAGCTGTTTTTT. Its protein product is CASSQEESTGELFF. The chain combines TRBV3-1 (or the pseudogene TRBV3-2) with TRBJ2-2; D uncertain. The length of the CDR3 is 14 residues. The V gene lost 0 bases and the J gene lost 4 bases, with 6 bases spanning the gap. CDR1 is LGHDT and CDR2 is YNNKEL in the germline V gene (reference sequence).

This clone was found once. The V and J genes are TRBV3-1 (or the pseudogene TRBV3-2) and TRBJ2-2, with a weak D call TRBD2 (6 bases). The CDR3 runs to 16 residues. The germline gives CDR1 LGHDT, CDR2 YNNKEL (reference sequence). V was pared by 2 bases and J by 6 bases, with 16 bases between. The CDR3 DNA is TGTGCCAGCAGCCAACGGCTAGCGTCGACCCCCGGGGAGCTGTTTTTT. This gives the protein CASSQRLASTPGELFF.

This clone was detected only a few times. The chain recombines TRBV13 with TRBJ1-6; D gene uncertain. Per germline, CDR1 PRHDT and CDR2 FYEKMQ (reference sequence). V gave up 2 bases and J gave up 0 bases, with 8 bases separating them. The CDR3 spans 16 residues. The CDR3 sequence is CASSLSGSSYNSPLHF. The CDR3 DNA reads as TGTGCCAGCAGCTTATCCGGGAGCTCCTATAATTCACCCCTCCACTTT.

In its sample, this clone was seen once. As DNA, the CDR3 is TGCGCCAGCAGCTTGGACACCCACACTGAAGCTTTCTTT. Encoded protein: CASSLDTHTEAFF. This chain links TRBV5-1 with TRBJ1-1; D is unclear. The CDR3 has 13 amino acids. Germline V gene sequence: CDR1 SGHRS, CDR2 YFSETQ. The germline V and J ends were trimmed by 0 bases and 3 bases, with 6 bases remaining between them.

The rearrangement joins TRBV12-3 or TRBV12-4 to TRBJ2-2; possibly TRBD2 for D (5 bases). Trimming took 5 bases from V and 11 from J, leaving 9 bases between them. CDR3 length: 11 residues. DNA of the CDR3: TGTGCCAGCAGTGCGGGTCCAGAGCTGTTTTTT. Translated: CASSAGPELFF.